The sample holds one count of the clone carrying this T cell receptor (beta chain). The CDR3 has 15 residues. Germline lookup yields CDR1 MDHEN and CDR2 SYDVKM. J was trimmed by 3 bases and V by 4 bases; bases with no gene match: 4. This specimen belongs to a study of shared clonotypes between healthy human individuals. Produced via immunoSEQ multiplex PCR; TCRdb's table is partial and in-frame only. The sample yields about 1.5 million clones, around 97% seen once. Material for sequencing was naive CD4+ T cells sorted from blood. Noted subset: CD45RA+ positively selected. This clonotype originated in a young man in good health. J is TRBJ2-1 and V is TRBV28, with 9 bases fitting TRBD2. The CDR3 sequence: CASSSLAGFYNEQFF. CDR3 bases: TGTGCCAGCAGTTCTCTAGCGGGATTCTACAATGAGCAGTTCTTC.